Below, 27 T cell receptor beta chains from the same sample are listed, as sequenced in a study of blood T cell repertoires in COVID-19. Clones were sequenced by immunoSEQ multiplex PCR, and TCRdb holds only the in-frame ones, with some missing. The table shows approximately 150,000 clones, with 75% to 90% occurring only once. What was sequenced was peripheral blood. The receptors originated from a woman aged 55-75 years with active COVID-19.

This clone was observed a handful of times. This chain uses TRBV2 with TRBJ1-4; D gene unclear. The V end was cut by 2 bases, the J end by 4 bases, with 14 bases between. The CDR3 runs 16 residues. The germline gives CDR1 SNHLY, CDR2 FYNNEI. The CDR3 DNA reads TGTGCCAGCAGTGAAAGCCCGCCGGGAGTTAATGAAAAACTGTTTTTT. Its protein is CASSESPPGVNEKLFF.

The V and J genes are TRBV27 and TRBJ2-2, with 7 bases identical to TRBD1. V shed 9 bases and J 7 bases; nucleotides not matched to a gene: 14. The CDR3 runs to 15 residues. Germline V CDR1 and CDR2: MNHEY, SMNVEV (reference sequence). The CDR3 loop is CASTSWGQSIGELFF. Written as DNA, the CDR3 is TGTGCCAGTACCTCTTGGGGACAGTCCATCGGGGAGCTGTTTTTT.

This chain links TRBV27 with TRBJ2-1; 11 nucleotides line up with TRBD2. V was pared by 5 bases and J by 0 bases, with 3 bases of the junction left unmatched. This CDR3 is built from 16 residues. From germline, CDR1 is MNHEY and CDR2 SMNVEV (reference sequence). As DNA, the CDR3 is TGTGCCAGCAGTCCCCTAGCGGGAGGCTCCTACAATGAGCAGTTCTTC. Residues: CASSPLAGGSYNEQFF.

The rearrangement uses TRBV9 and TRBJ2-6, with a tentative D call TRBD1 (6 bases). The germline V gene has CDR1 SGDLS and CDR2 YYNGEE. This CDR3 has 18 amino acids. V was trimmed by 3 bases and J by 0 bases, leaving 16 bases between them. The CDR3 DNA sequence: TGTGCCAGCAGCGCCAACAGGGCTCGGGACTCTGGGGCCAACGTCCTGACTTTC. Its translation: CASSANRARDSGANVLTF.

This clone was detected only a few times. The chain joins TRBV6-2 or TRBV6-3 to TRBJ2-7; 10 bases are a match to TRBD1. The trim removed 5 bases at V and 5 bases at J, leaving 9 bases unmatched. Germline V gene lookup returns CDR1 MNHEY and CDR2 SVGEGT. This CDR3 contains 15 residues. The CDR3 sequence is CASSLNRDRGHEQYF. The CDR3 bases are TGTGCCAGCAGTCTCAACCGGGACAGGGGCCACGAGCAGTACTTC.

The rearrangement joins TRBV7-2 to TRBJ2-7; D might be TRBD2 (5 bases). V dropped 0 bases and J dropped 4 bases, with 10 bases sitting between them. Germline-derived CDR1 and CDR2 are SGHTA and FQGNSA. CDR3 size: 14 residues. CDR3 sequence (DNA): TGTGCCAGCAGCTTAGCTCGGGAAAGATACGAGCAGTACTTC. It codes for CASSLARERYEQYF.

The chain has TRBV5-1 and TRBJ2-7; 8 bases map to TRBD2. Germline CDR1 SGHRS, CDR2 YFSETQ. The CDR3 totals 17 residues. V was clipped by 4 bases and J by 0 bases; unmatched bases: 12. The CDR3 loop reads CASSPGSGGWGSYEQYF. In DNA form, the CDR3 reads TGCGCCAGCAGCCCTGGAAGCGGGGGCTGGGGCTCCTACGAGCAGTACTTC.

The chain uses TRBV5-1 and TRBJ2-1; the D gene is possibly TRBD2 (7 bases). The CDR3 spans 16 residues. V was cut by 4 bases and J by 6 bases, with 20 bases left in between. The germline V gene encodes CDR1 SGHRS and CDR2 YFSETQ. In DNA, the CDR3 is TGCGCCAGCAGCCCCAGTGGGGGCGGGAGTGGCAATGAGCAGTTCTTC. It translates to CASSPSGGGSGNEQFF.

V gene TRBV15 combines with J gene TRBJ1-3; possibly TRBD1 for D (6 bases). The CDR3 loop spans 14 amino acids. Trimming took off 1 base at V and 8 bases at J, with 12 bases between the two ends. Germline CDR1 reads LNHNV; CDR2 reads YYDKDF (reference sequence). The CDR3 DNA reads as TGTGCCACCAGCAGAGTGGGGGCAGTGGACACCATATATTTT. It specifies CATSRVGAVDTIYF.

The chain links TRBV7-2 to TRBJ2-7; possibly TRBD1 for D (6 bases). This CDR3 is 14 amino acids long. The V end lost 5 bases, the J end lost 3 bases, and 14 bases lay between the germline ends. Germline values: CDR1 SGHTA, CDR2 FQGNSA. The CDR3 DNA sequence: TGTGCCAGCAGCCGCCAGGGGTCCCGCTACGAGCAGTACTTC. This sequence encodes CASSRQGSRYEQYF.

V usage is TRBV19 and J usage is TRBJ1-1; D uncertain. Trimming left V 6 bases short and J 3 bases short, with 14 bases between. This CDR3 comprises 14 residues. Germline CDR1 is LNHDA and CDR2 is SQIVND (reference sequence). The CDR3 spells CASRRPPLDTEAFF. In DNA, the CDR3 is TGTGCCAGTAGGCGGCCGCCGCTAGACACTGAAGCTTTCTTT.

The chain has TRBV6-6 and TRBJ2-7; 9 bases map to TRBD1. Germline assignment: CDR1 MNHNY and CDR2 SVGAGI (reference sequence). Trimming removed 0 bases from V and 2 bases from J; junction bases left unmatched: 2. CDR3 length: 15 residues. The CDR3 DNA reads as TGTGCCAGCAGTTACTCGACAGGGGGTCCCTACGAGCAGTACTTC. It encodes CASSYSTGGPYEQYF.

V gene TRBV18 combines with J gene TRBJ2-1; TRBD2 agrees at 7 bases. There are 17 residues in the CDR3. CDR1 and CDR2 (germline): KGHSH, LQKENI. V lost 2 bases to trimming and J lost 6 bases; unmatched junction nucleotides: 13. CDR3 in amino acids: CASSPNQGLAVGNEQFF. DNA of the CDR3: TGTGCCAGCTCACCAAATCAGGGTCTAGCGGTCGGCAATGAGCAGTTCTTC.

This rearrangement joins TRBV5-6 to TRBJ2-7, with D maybe TRBD2 (6 bases). Germline V gives CDR1 SGHDT, CDR2 YYEEEE. The V and J ends lost 1 base and 2 bases respectively, with 10 bases between them. This CDR3 region has 14 residues. The CDR3 bases are TGTGCCAGCAGCTTGACGGGGGTAACCTACGAGCAGTACTTC. This sequence encodes CASSLTGVTYEQYF. The variable domain in full, completed from reference TRBV5-6 and TRBJ2-7, reads DAGVTQSPTHLIKTRGQQVTLRCSPKSGHDTVSWYQQALGQGPQFIFQYYEEEERQRGNFPDRFSGHQFPNYSSELNVNALLLGDSALYLCASSLTGVTYEQYFGPGTRLTVT.

The J gene is TRBJ2-2, the V gene TRBV27, with no clear D. This CDR3 region has 15 residues. Germline V gives CDR1 MNHEY, CDR2 SMNVEV (reference sequence). V shed 8 bases and J shed 5 bases, with 18 bases lying between them. CDR3 coding DNA: TGTGCCAGCCATTTCAGGCCCCCTTTGACCGGGGAGCTGTTTTTT. This gives the protein CASHFRPPLTGELFF.

This clone was picked up a small number of times. The V gene is TRBV2, the J gene TRBJ2-1; the D gene is possibly TRBD2 (5 bases). V lost 11 bases to trimming and J lost 4 bases, with 15 bases between them. The CDR3 length is 13 residues. Germline values: CDR1 SNHLY, CDR2 FYNNEI. CDR3 in DNA: TGTGCCCCCGGGGTTGGCAGTTACAATGAGCAGTTCTTC. The encoded protein is CAPGVGSYNEQFF.

This chain links TRBV7-6 with TRBJ2-3; 12 nucleotides match TRBD2. CDR1 is SGHVS and CDR2 is FNYEAQ in the germline V gene. The CDR3 is made up of 16 amino acids. The trim removed 5 bases at V and 1 base at J, leaving 4 bases unmatched. The CDR3 spells CASSRLAGVGTDTQYF. Here the CDR3 DNA reads TGTGCCAGCAGCCGACTAGCGGGAGTTGGCACAGATACGCAGTATTTT. Combining the CDR3 with reference TRBV7-6 and TRBJ2-3 gives the whole variable domain GAGVSQSPRYKVTKRGQDVALRCDPISGHVSLYWYRQALGQGPEFLTYFNYEAQQDKSGLPNDRFSAERPEGSISTLTIQRTEQRDSAMYRCASSRLAGVGTDTQYFGPGTRLTVL.

V gene TRBV19 combines with J gene TRBJ2-1; possible D gene TRBD2, 6 bases. CDR1 is LNHDA, CDR2 SQIVND, per germline (reference sequence). The V end was cut by 3 bases, the J end by 5 bases, with 14 bases between. The CDR3 sequence is 15 residues long. CDR3 residues: CASSIGLAPNNEQFF. In nucleotides, the CDR3 is TGTGCCAGTAGTATCGGGCTAGCGCCTAACAATGAGCAGTTCTTC. The full variable domain, in which reference TRBV19 and TRBJ2-1 provide the parts outside the CDR3, is DGGITQSPKYLFRKEGQNVTLSCEQNLNHDAMYWYRQDPGQGLRLIYYSQIVNDFQKGDIAEGYSVSREKKESFPLTVTSAQKNPTAFYLCASSIGLAPNNEQFFGPGTRLTVL.

The chain joins TRBV30 to TRBJ2-1; maybe TRBD2 (6 bases). This CDR3 is 15 amino acids long. Germline values: CDR1 GTSNPN, CDR2 SVGIG (reference sequence). Trimming stripped 1 base from V and 9 bases from J, with 19 bases between. Written as DNA, the CDR3 is TGTGCCTGGAGTGGCTACGGGACTGCCCTAAGTGAGCAGTTCTTC. Translating it yields CAWSGYGTALSEQFF.

The rearrangement uses TRBV15 and TRBJ2-5; TRBD2 matches at 8 bases. The germline V gene encodes CDR1 LNHNV and CDR2 YYDKDF (reference sequence). This CDR3 region has 14 residues. Trimming removed 1 base from V and 4 bases from J; junction bases left unmatched: 2. CDR3 sequence (DNA): TGTGCCACCAGCAGAGGCACTAGCGGAGAGACCCAGTACTTC. Residues: CATSRGTSGETQYF.

This clone was counted a single time. The genes are TRBV6-2 or TRBV6-3 and TRBJ1-2; D unresolved. Per the germline V gene, CDR1 is MNHEY and CDR2 is SVGEGT. CDR3 length: 13 residues. Trimming took 2 bases from V and 7 from J, leaving 11 bases between them. DNA of the CDR3: TGTGCCAGCAGTTACGAGAAGCTTGGTGGCTACACCTTC. It specifies CASSYEKLGGYTF.

The sample holds many counts of this clone. J is TRBJ2-1 and V is TRBV7-2; 8 bases match TRBD2. The CDR3 length is 15 residues. V lost 5 bases to trimming and J lost 3 bases; unmatched junction nucleotides: 6. Germline CDR1 is SGHTA and CDR2 is FQGNSA. The CDR3 sequence: CASSGRGLDYNEQFF. As DNA, the CDR3 is TGTGCCAGCAGCGGGAGGGGACTAGACTACAATGAGCAGTTCTTC.

This clone has only a few counts. The chain has TRBV27 and TRBJ1-5; no clear D gene. Germline V gene data show CDR1 as MNHEY and CDR2 as SMNVEV (reference sequence). Trimming removed 6 bases at V and 9 bases at J, with 12 bases between. The CDR3 length is 12 residues. CDR3 sequence reads: CASSFTAGPQHF. For the CDR3, the DNA is TGTGCCAGCAGCTTTACGGCGGGGCCCCAGCATTTT.

The CDR3 protein is CATGPGGTSYEQYF. CDR3 nucleotide sequence: TGTGCCACCGGCCCCGGGGGGACTAGCTACGAGCAGTACTTC. The chain is built from TRBV24-1 and TRBJ2-7; TRBD2 aligns across 8 bases. Trimming removed 9 bases from V and 3 bases from J; junction bases left unmatched: 9. CDR1 is KGHDR, CDR2 SFDVKD, per germline. The CDR3 totals 14 residues.

This clone occurred once. V gene TRBV5-4 combines with J gene TRBJ1-2; maybe TRBD1 (5 bases). Trimming took 6 bases from V and 5 from J, leaving 14 bases between them. Germline V gene lookup returns CDR1 SGHNT and CDR2 YYREEE (reference sequence). The CDR3 has 13 amino acids. The CDR3 nucleotides read TGTGCCAGCAACCTGTGGGGGGTGTATGGCTACACCTTC. Encoded protein: CASNLWGVYGYTF.

The chain employs TRBV11-2 and TRBJ2-5, with TRBD1 matching over 12 bases. The CDR3 is 16 amino acids. The J segment lost 5 bases and the V segment lost 5 bases, leaving 9 bases of the junction unmatched. Per the germline V gene, CDR1 is SGHAT and CDR2 is FQNNGV. The CDR3 protein is CASSPRDRGPPETQYF. Written as DNA, the CDR3 is TGTGCCAGCAGCCCCCGGGACAGGGGGCCGCCGGAGACCCAGTACTTC.

V and J are TRBV11-2 and TRBJ2-5; TRBD2 aligns across 10 bases. V lost 3 bases to trimming and J lost 5 bases; unmatched junction nucleotides: 3. This CDR3 is 14 amino acids long. CDR1 and CDR2 from the germline V gene are SGHAT and FQNNGV. The CDR3 sequence: CASSFGTSAETQYF. The CDR3 DNA sequence: TGTGCCAGCAGCTTCGGGACTAGCGCGGAGACCCAGTACTTC.